This T cell receptor (beta chain) was found in a study of cytomegalovirus exposure and HLA in healthy donors. Overall study findings and caveats: Most TCR sequences were seen very rarely across donors, but some public TCRs occurred in many.

A word on this clone: Antigen unknown.

This CDR3 contains 15 residues. Trimming cost V 4 bases and J 4 bases, with 16 bases left between them. From germline, CDR1 is SEHNR and CDR2 FQNEAQ (reference sequence). The PCR ran on 60 Vbeta and 13 Jbeta primers. The assay was immunoSEQ multiplex PCR, and TCRdb's table has in-frame clones only and misses some. This table has 90,000 to 100,000 clones, 78% appearing once. Sequencing was carried out using PBMCs. The source is a woman aged 55-69 years in good health and CMV-seronegative. The J gene is TRBJ1-1, the V gene TRBV7-9; D not certain. The CDR3, as DNA: TGTGCCAGCAGCTCCCCGTCCTTCTCGGGCACTGAAGCTTTCTTT. This sequence encodes CASSSPSFSGTEAFF.